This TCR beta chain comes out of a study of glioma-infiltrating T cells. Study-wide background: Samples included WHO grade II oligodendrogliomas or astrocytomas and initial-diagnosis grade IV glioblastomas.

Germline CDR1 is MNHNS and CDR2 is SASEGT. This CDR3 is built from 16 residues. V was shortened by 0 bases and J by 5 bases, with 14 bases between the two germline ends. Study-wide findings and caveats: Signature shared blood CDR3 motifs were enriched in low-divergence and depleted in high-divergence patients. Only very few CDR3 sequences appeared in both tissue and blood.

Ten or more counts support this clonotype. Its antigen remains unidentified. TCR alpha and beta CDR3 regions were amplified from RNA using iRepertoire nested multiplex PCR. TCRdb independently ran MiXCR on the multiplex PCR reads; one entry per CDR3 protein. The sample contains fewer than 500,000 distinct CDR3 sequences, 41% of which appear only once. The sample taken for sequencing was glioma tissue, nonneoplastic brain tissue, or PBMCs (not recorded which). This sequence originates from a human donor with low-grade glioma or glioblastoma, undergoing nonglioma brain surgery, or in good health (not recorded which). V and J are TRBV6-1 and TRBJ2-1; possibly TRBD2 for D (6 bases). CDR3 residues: CASSEALGRLDNEQFF. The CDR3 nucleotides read TGTGCCAGCAGTGAAGCGCTAGGTCGACTAGACAATGAGCAGTTCTTC.